Below, 6 T cell receptor beta chains from the same sample are listed, as sequenced in a study of shared clonotypes between healthy human individuals. Generated by immunoSEQ multiplex PCR, the TCRdb table keeps only in-frame clones and is missing some. The repertoire has more than 600,000 clones, about 90% of them found once; the top ten carry 24%. Terminally differentiated effector memory CD45RA+ cells were excluded from the naive CD8 cells, which were CD45RO-negative and positively selected for CCR7. The sample taken for sequencing was naive CD8+ T cells sorted from blood. These receptors all stem from a man aged 25-40 years in good health.

The J gene is TRBJ2-5, the V gene TRBV10-2; 10 bases map to TRBD1. The CDR3 extends over 15 amino acids. From germline, CDR1 is WSHSY and CDR2 SAAADI. V shed 7 bases, J shed 1 base, and the junction held 6 bases outside the gene matches. This CDR3 is CASKSRDRGQETQYF. CDR3 DNA: TGCGCCAGCAAGTCCCGGGACAGGGGCCAAGAGACCCAGTACTTC.

The chain combines TRBV27 with TRBJ2-7; a weak D match, TRBD1 (6 bases). The CDR3 runs to 15 residues. The V gene lost 5 bases and the J gene lost 2 bases, with 16 bases spanning the gap. Germline V gene data show CDR1 as MNHEY and CDR2 as SMNVEV (reference sequence). In DNA, the CDR3 is TGTGCCAGCAGTAAAACCGGGACAACGGCCTACGAGCAGTACTTC. Translating it yields CASSKTGTTAYEQYF.

This sequence joins TRBV7-2 and TRBJ2-7, with TRBD2 matching over 8 bases. This CDR3 spans 16 amino acids. The junction had 10 bases not matched to a gene; V was cut back by 5 bases and J by 1 base. Germline CDR1 is SGHTA and CDR2 is FQGNSA. The CDR3 here is CASSAGDQRESYEQYF. The CDR3 bases are TGTGCCAGCAGCGCAGGGGACCAGCGGGAGTCCTACGAGCAGTACTTC.

This sequence joins TRBV5-1 and TRBJ2-7; the match to TRBD2 covers 7 bases. Per germline, CDR1 SGHRS and CDR2 YFSETQ. The CDR3 sequence is 16 residues long. The V gene end was trimmed by 5 bases and the J gene end by 3 bases; junction bases not matched to a gene: 14. The CDR3 loop reads CASRITLGAGDYEQYF. As DNA, the CDR3 is TGCGCCAGCAGGATCACCCTAGGGGCGGGAGACTACGAGCAGTACTTC.

The genes are TRBV7-9 and TRBJ2-7, with D unclear. Looked up from germline, CDR1 is SEHNR and CDR2 is FQNEAQ (reference sequence). Between the trimmed V and J ends, which lost 11 bases and 7 bases, there was a span of 21 bases. The CDR3 covers 13 residues. The CDR3 is CAGLVTPYDEQYF. DNA of the CDR3: TGTGCCGGCCTCGTTACGCCCTACGATGAGCAGTACTTC.

This chain links TRBV9 with TRBJ2-3; 13 bases align to TRBD2. The ends lost 4 bases at V and 3 bases at J; junction bases unmatched: 8. CDR3 length: 17 residues. The germline V gene has CDR1 SGDLS and CDR2 YYNGEE. The CDR3 sequence: CASSPRTSGSSTDTQYF. In DNA form, the CDR3 reads TGTGCCAGCAGCCCGCGGACTAGCGGGAGTTCTACAGATACGCAGTATTTT.